This TCR beta chain was sequenced in a study of CD8 T cells in ankylosing spondylitis. This clonotype was found many times. Germline V gives CDR1 LGHNA, CDR2 YSLEER. Trimming cost V 0 bases and J 12 bases, with 21 bases left between them. CDR3 size: 16 residues. TCRdb reprocessed the 5' RACE reads via MiXCR and lists one record per CDR3 protein. The sample carries fewer than 150,000 distinct CDR3 sequences, around 7.9% recorded once. The chain links TRBV4-3 to TRBJ2-1; a weak D match, TRBD1 (6 bases). This TCR was recovered from a female donor with ankylosing spondylitis or in good health (not recorded which). Sequencing was done on a sample of blood, either unsorted or a sorted T cell fraction (not recorded which). CDR3 coding DNA: TGCGCCAGCAGCCAAGATATCCAGGGGCATGGGATCGGGCAGTTCTTC. Translating it yields CASSQDIQGHGIGQFF.